This TCR beta chain was profiled in a study of Ad26.COV2.S vaccination and SARS-CoV-2 variants. Treatment reported: around 19 received Ad26.COV2.S at low or high dose, single or two shots; five or six received placebo; per-sample allocation not given. Specimens were obtained on day 63 following the first vaccine or placebo injection. Germline V gives CDR1 MDHEN, CDR2 SYDVKM. The CDR3 totals 12 residues. V lost 6 bases, J lost 7 bases, and 12 bases lay in between. The data were produced by immunoSEQ multiplex PCR, yet TCRdb's version contains in-frame clones alone and is incomplete. The sample contains around 270,000 clones, around 85% of which appear only once.

The sample in question was peripheral blood, obtained in a trial of Ad26.COV2.S vaccine versus placebo. The receptor was derived from a person between 18 and 65 years old who received the Ad26.COV2.S COVID-19 vaccine or a placebo. This rearrangement joins TRBV28 to TRBJ1-1; unclear D gene. CDR3 bases: TGTGCCAGCAGCCGCCCAGGAAGTGAAGCTTTCTTT. Residues: CASSRPGSEAFF.